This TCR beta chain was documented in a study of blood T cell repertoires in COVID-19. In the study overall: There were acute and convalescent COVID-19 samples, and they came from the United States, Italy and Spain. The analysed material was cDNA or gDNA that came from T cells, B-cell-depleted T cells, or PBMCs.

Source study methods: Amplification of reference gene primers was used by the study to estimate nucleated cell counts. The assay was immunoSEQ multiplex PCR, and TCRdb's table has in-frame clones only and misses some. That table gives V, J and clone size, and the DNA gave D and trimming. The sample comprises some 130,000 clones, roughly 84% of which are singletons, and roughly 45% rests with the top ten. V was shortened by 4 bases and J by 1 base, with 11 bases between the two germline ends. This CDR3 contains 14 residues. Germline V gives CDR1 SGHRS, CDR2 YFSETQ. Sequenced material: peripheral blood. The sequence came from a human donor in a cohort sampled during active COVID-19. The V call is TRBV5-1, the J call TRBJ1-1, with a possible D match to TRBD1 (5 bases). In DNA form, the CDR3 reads TGCGCCAGCAGCCAAGGGGACTGGAACACTGAAGCTTTCTTT. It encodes CASSQGDWNTEAFF.